The next 24 T cell receptor beta chains were all read from a single sample in a study of blood T cell repertoires in COVID-19. Only in-frame clones appear in the TCRdb table, and some are missing; sequencing was by immunoSEQ multiplex PCR. The table has about 140,000 clones, approximately 83% seen once. The specimen was peripheral blood. The source is a human donor in a cohort sampled during active COVID-19.

The chain carries TRBV19 and TRBJ1-2; 8 bases fit TRBD1. Germline CDR1 reads LNHDA; CDR2 reads SQIVND (reference sequence). The CDR3 covers 15 residues. The V and J ends lost 3 bases and 5 bases, in that order; junction bases with no gene match: 8. CDR3 coding DNA: TGTGCCAGTAGTATCCGGACAGGGATGGGGTATGGCTACACCTTC. It is translated as CASSIRTGMGYGYTF.

The chain recombines TRBV7-2 with TRBJ2-3; 12 nucleotides align to TRBD1. This CDR3 is 19 amino acids long. Germline lookup yields CDR1 SGHTA and CDR2 FQGNSA. Losses at the gene ends were 2 bases for V and 3 bases for J; bases not matched to a gene: 12. CDR3 sequence (DNA): TGTGCCAGCAGCTTACTGAGTCCCGGGACAGGGGGCGGTACAGATACGCAGTATTTT. Translated: CASSLLSPGTGGGTDTQYF.

This rearrangement joins TRBV15 to TRBJ2-1; TRBD2 is a possible D gene (6 bases). CDR3 size: 12 residues. In germline, CDR1 is LNHNV, CDR2 YYDKDF (reference sequence). V shed 1 base and J shed 15 bases, with 13 bases lying between them. The CDR3 DNA reads as TGTGCCACCAGCAGAGTGGGGGGTCTCCTGTTCTTC. This encodes CATSRVGGLLFF.

The rearrangement joins TRBV9 to TRBJ2-7; unclear D gene. Germline assignment: CDR1 SGDLS and CDR2 YYNGEE. The CDR3 runs to 13 residues. V was clipped by 4 bases and J by 9 bases, with 17 bases between them. CDR3 DNA: TGTGCCAGCAGCCTACGCCCTCGGTCTGGGCAGTACTTC. Translating gives CASSLRPRSGQYF.

This clone was seen once. J is TRBJ1-2 and V is TRBV9; 9 positions match TRBD1. Germline V gene data show CDR1 as SGDLS and CDR2 as YYNGEE. The junction had 22 bases not matched to a gene; V was cut back by 0 bases and J by 7 bases. The CDR3 has 20 amino acids. In nucleotides, the CDR3 is TGTGCCAGCAGCGTAGGAAGGTCGGGACAGGGAGTAAGGTGGTATTGTGGCTACACCTTC. Translation gives CASSVGRSGQGVRWYCGYTF. Full variable domain (remainder filled in from reference TRBV9 and TRBJ1-2): DSGVTQTPKHLITATGQRVTLRCSPRSGDLSVYWYQQSLDQGLQFLIQYYNGEERAKGNILERFSAQQFPDLHSELNLSSLELGDSALYFCASSVGRSGQGVRWYCGYTFGSGTRLTVV.

This chain uses TRBV9 with TRBJ2-3; a weak D match, TRBD1 (5 bases). Trimming shortened V by 1 base and J by 3 bases, and 12 bases separated the two germline ends. This CDR3 comprises 15 residues. CDR1 is SGDLS and CDR2 is YYNGEE in the germline V gene. This CDR3 reads CASSVTGGDTDTQYF. CDR3 bases: TGTGCCAGCAGCGTAACAGGCGGTGATACAGATACGCAGTATTTT.

This clone was observed a single time. The chain employs TRBV18 and TRBJ1-1; D is possibly TRBD1 (6 bases). Germline V gives CDR1 KGHSH, CDR2 LQKENI. V gave up 6 bases and J gave up 3 bases, with 11 bases separating them. The CDR3 consists of 13 residues. The CDR3 reads CASSSNRDTEAFF. The CDR3 nucleotides are TGTGCCAGCTCGTCAAACAGGGACACTGAAGCTTTCTTT.

The J gene is TRBJ1-4, the V gene TRBV5-1, with 7 bases matching TRBD1. The ends lost 0 bases at V and 5 bases at J; junction bases unmatched: 7. The germline gives CDR1 SGHRS, CDR2 YFSETQ. The CDR3 spans 16 residues. CDR3 coding DNA: TGCGCCAGCAGCTTGGCGCCGACAGGGAGCAATGAAAAACTGTTTTTT. This translates into CASSLAPTGSNEKLFF. Complete variable domain (other parts from reference TRBV5-1 and TRBJ1-4): KAGVTQTPRYLIKTRGQQVTLSCSPISGHRSVSWYQQTPGQGLQFLFEYFSETQRNKGNFPGRFSGRQFSNSRSEMNVSTLELGDSALYLCASSLAPTGSNEKLFFGSGTQLSVL.

A single count supports this clone. No conserved phenylalanine or tryptophan is present at the end of the CDR3, so a read error is the likely explanation. It is unclear where the CDR3 begins or ends on the DNA, so no DNA is shown, and the CDR3 is as TCRdb lists it. This sequence joins TRBV12-3 or TRBV12-4 and TRBJ1-2; TRBD1 was called by the table and not checked on the DNA. The CDR3 adds up to 13 amino acids, both ends counted. CDR3 sequence reads: CASSLNARGVRGV.

The V gene is TRBV10-3, the J gene TRBJ1-1; 10 bases match TRBD1. With 6 bases clipped from V and 0 bases from J, the junction kept 1 base outside the gene matches. This CDR3 spans 14 amino acids. The germline V gene has CDR1 ENHRY and CDR2 SYGVKD. CDR3 residues: CAIRGTGVNTEAFF. In nucleotides, the CDR3 is TGTGCCATCAGAGGGACAGGGGTGAACACTGAAGCTTTCTTT.

This clone was found once. The CDR3 region is CASSRLAGVEETQYF. CDR3 sequence (DNA): TGCGCCAGCAGCCGACTAGCGGGAGTAGAAGAGACCCAGTACTTC. V and J are TRBV4-1 and TRBJ2-5; 12 bases agree with TRBD2. V was clipped by 4 bases and J by 3 bases; unmatched bases: 3. CDR1 and CDR2 from the germline V gene are MGHRA and YSYEKL. This CDR3 is built from 15 residues.

V gene TRBV7-3 combines with J gene TRBJ2-3, with 15 bases aligning to TRBD2. The CDR3 is 16 amino acids. Germline loops: CDR1 SGHTA, CDR2 FQGTGA. The ends lost 5 bases at V and 5 bases at J; junction bases unmatched: 5. CDR3 coding DNA: TGTGCCAGCAGCATCGGACTAGCGGGAGGGAAAGATACGCAGTATTTT. Its translation is CASSIGLAGGKDTQYF.

This chain links TRBV2 with TRBJ1-2; D perhaps matches TRBD1 (5 bases). CDR3 size: 16 residues. CDR1 is SNHLY and CDR2 is FYNNEI in the germline V gene. V was trimmed by 6 bases and J by 5 bases, leaving 22 bases between them. CDR3 sequence: CASRFGGGDGHYGYTF. CDR3 bases: TGTGCCAGCAGGTTTGGCGGGGGGGACGGCCATTATGGCTACACCTTC.

The V and J genes are TRBV7-3 and TRBJ2-5; D is uncertain. V was pared by 1 base and J by 1 base, with 7 bases between. This CDR3 region has 14 residues. CDR1 is SGHTA, CDR2 FQGTGA, per germline. The CDR3 loop reads CASSLSGPQETQYF. As DNA, the CDR3 is TGTGCCAGCAGCTTAAGCGGCCCCCAAGAGACCCAGTACTTC.

The chain links TRBV25-1 to TRBJ1-1; 7 bases match TRBD1. In germline, CDR1 is MGHDK, CDR2 SYGVNS. The CDR3 runs 16 residues. With V trimmed by 3 bases and J by 0 bases, 7 bases remained unmatched. CDR3 region: CASSDLPTGMNTEAFF. The CDR3, as DNA: TGTGCCAGCAGTGACCTCCCGACAGGGATGAACACTGAAGCTTTCTTT.

The chain employs TRBV5-4 and TRBJ2-7; weak D call: TRBD1 (6 bases). The CDR3 is 13 amino acids. The germline V and J ends were trimmed by 4 bases and 5 bases, with 13 bases remaining between them. CDR1 SGHNT and CDR2 YYREEE come from the germline V gene (reference sequence). The CDR3 protein is CASSLQGTDEQYF. CDR3 coding DNA: TGTGCCAGCAGCCTCCAGGGGACCGACGAGCAGTACTTC. The variable domain in full, completed from reference TRBV5-4 and TRBJ2-7, reads ETGVTQSPTHLIKTRGQQVTLRCSSQSGHNTVSWYQQALGQGPQFIFQYYREEENGRGNFPPRFSGLQFPNYSSELNVNALELDDSALYLCASSLQGTDEQYFGPGTRLTVT.

The sample holds a few counts of this clone. This chain links TRBV28 with TRBJ1-2; D is possibly TRBD1 (5 bases). Germline CDR1 is MDHEN and CDR2 is SYDVKM. Trimming took off 7 bases at V and 4 bases at J, with 16 bases between the two ends. This CDR3 is 14 amino acids long. The CDR3 here is CASTPRAPRYGYTF. CDR3 in DNA: TGTGCCAGCACCCCCAGGGCTCCGCGCTATGGCTACACCTTC.

This rearrangement joins TRBV6-5 to TRBJ1-1; tentatively, D is TRBD1 (6 bases). The germline V gene encodes CDR1 MNHEY and CDR2 SVGAGI. Trimming removed 0 bases at V and 5 bases at J, with 13 bases between. This CDR3 spans 15 amino acids. CDR3 sequence: CASSYSGGAQTEAFF. The CDR3 coding sequence is TGTGCCAGCAGTTACTCGGGGGGGGCGCAAACTGAAGCTTTCTTT.

This chain joins TRBV7-3 and TRBJ1-2; 8 bases line up with TRBD1. The V gene end was trimmed by 5 bases and the J gene end by 10 bases; junction bases not matched to a gene: 6. CDR1 and CDR2 (germline): SGHTA, FQGTGA. This CDR3 is built from 12 residues. The CDR3 sequence: CASSQSTGVYTF. The CDR3, as DNA: TGTGCCAGCAGCCAGTCGACAGGGGTCTACACCTTC.

The rearrangement joins TRBV7-9 to TRBJ1-6, with D unresolved. The V gene's germline CDR1 is SEHNR and CDR2 FQNEAQ (reference sequence). V gave up 10 bases and J gave up 8 bases, with 18 bases separating them. This CDR3 has 14 residues. The CDR3 is CATSPGFRDSPLHF. CDR3 nucleotide sequence: TGTGCCACATCTCCGGGATTTCGGGATTCACCCCTCCACTTT.

The chain carries TRBV9 and TRBJ2-2; TRBD2 aligns across 9 bases. Germline CDR1 and CDR2: SGDLS and YYNGEE. The CDR3 consists of 15 residues. The ends lost 4 bases at V and 7 bases at J; junction bases unmatched: 8. The CDR3 nucleotides are TGTGCCAGCAGCCCGCCAGCGGGAGGCGTCGGGGAGCTGTTTTTT. The encoded protein is CASSPPAGGVGELFF.

The V and J genes are TRBV28 and TRBJ1-1, with 8 bases matching TRBD1. Germline CDR1 MDHEN, CDR2 SYDVKM. J lost 5 bases, V lost 3 bases, and 5 bases had no gene match. This CDR3 spans 14 amino acids. The CDR3 spells CASSFTGGRTEAFF. The CDR3 region has the DNA TGTGCCAGCAGTTTCACAGGGGGACGGACTGAAGCTTTCTTT.

V and J are TRBV28 and TRBJ2-7; D may be TRBD2 (5 bases). The CDR3 totals 13 residues. CDR1 is MDHEN and CDR2 is SYDVKM in the germline V gene. Trimming left V 4 bases short and J 5 bases short, with 12 bases between. CDR3 nucleotide sequence: TGTGCCAGCAGTTGGGTGGGAGAGGACGAGCAGTACTTC. Translated, it gives CASSWVGEDEQYF.

This chain joins TRBV6-1 and TRBJ2-7, with 7 bases lining up with TRBD1. The V gene end was trimmed by 1 base and the J gene end by 0 bases; junction bases not matched to a gene: 6. Germline loops: CDR1 MNHNS, CDR2 SASEGT. The CDR3 spans 16 residues. Here the CDR3 reads CASSEGGAGGSYEQYF. CDR3 nucleotide sequence: TGTGCCAGCAGTGAAGGTGGGGCAGGGGGCTCCTACGAGCAGTACTTC.